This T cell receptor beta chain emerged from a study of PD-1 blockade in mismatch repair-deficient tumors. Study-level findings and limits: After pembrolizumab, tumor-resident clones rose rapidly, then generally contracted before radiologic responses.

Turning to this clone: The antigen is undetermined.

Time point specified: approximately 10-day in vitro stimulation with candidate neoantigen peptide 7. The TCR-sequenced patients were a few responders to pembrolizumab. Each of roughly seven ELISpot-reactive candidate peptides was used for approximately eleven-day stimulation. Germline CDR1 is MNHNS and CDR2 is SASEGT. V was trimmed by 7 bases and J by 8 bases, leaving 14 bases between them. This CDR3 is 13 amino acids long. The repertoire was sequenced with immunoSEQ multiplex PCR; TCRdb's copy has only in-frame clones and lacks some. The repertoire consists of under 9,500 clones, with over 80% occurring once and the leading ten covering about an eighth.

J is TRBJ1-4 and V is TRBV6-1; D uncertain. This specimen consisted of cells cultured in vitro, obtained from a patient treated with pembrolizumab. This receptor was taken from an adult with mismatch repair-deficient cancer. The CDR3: CASTVGPLEKLFF. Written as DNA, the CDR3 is TGTGCCAGCACGGTAGGCCCACTCGAAAAACTGTTTTTT.